This T cell receptor (beta chain) derives from a study of cytomegalovirus exposure and HLA in healthy donors. Study conclusions and caveats: The authors later found most CMV-associated TCR beta chains appeared HLA-restricted. For most TCR beta V segments, an earlier analysis put the productive rate at about 87% or about 30% of the time.

V shed 0 bases and J shed 4 bases, with 11 bases lying between them. Germline lookup yields CDR1 SGHKS and CDR2 YYEKEE (reference sequence). The CDR3 covers 15 residues. About this clone itself: What it recognizes is unknown.

With 60 Vbeta and 13 Jbeta primers, the PCR was carried out. Using immunoSEQ multiplex PCR, the repertoire was profiled, and TCRdb retains in-frame clones only, with some absent. The data show some 200,000 clones, 79% seen once. Those who donated were healthy bone marrow donors. This sequence was found in a male donor in good health and CMV-seropositive. J is TRBJ1-3 and V is TRBV5-5, with D unresolved. The sample taken for sequencing was PBMCs. CDR3 nucleotide sequence: TGTGCCAGCAGCTTGGCTCCCGGAGGAGGAAACACCATATATTTT. Translating it yields CASSLAPGGGNTIYF.